This T cell receptor (beta chain) was captured in a study of CD8+ T cells in alopecia areata. Study-level information: Treatment of the treated patients consisted of oral tofacitinib, 5 to 10 mg twice daily.

Treatment specified: oral pan-JAK inhibitor, 5-10 mg twice daily. In each case, RNA was isolated and then reverse transcribed into cDNA as the sequencing template. TCRdb's table, derived via immunoSEQ multiplex PCR, lists solely in-frame clones and lacks some. Of roughly 100,000 clones in the sample, 85% to 90% were seen once. Study findings and constraints: Scalp clonality, along with expanded CD8+ clones among the top 100, was significantly decreased by tofacitinib. In scalp and blood during tofacitinib, many expanded lesional clones persisted. Scalp sequencing also captures normal skin's resident alphabeta T cells.

A note on this clone: Its antigen is still unknown.

This clonotype was obtained from a human donor with alopecia areata. Sample: CD8+ T cells sorted from blood, taken at roughly week 30, from a patient treated with tofacitinib.

CDR3 in DNA: TGCGCCAGCAGCCAAGACGGGGGCGAGCAGTACTTC. Residues: CASSQDGGEQYF. The chain is built from TRBV4-1 and TRBJ2-7; the D gene is possibly TRBD2 (6 bases). The V gene's germline CDR1 is MGHRA and CDR2 YSYEKL. The CDR3 extends over 12 amino acids. The germline V and J ends were trimmed by 0 bases and 6 bases, with 6 bases remaining between them.